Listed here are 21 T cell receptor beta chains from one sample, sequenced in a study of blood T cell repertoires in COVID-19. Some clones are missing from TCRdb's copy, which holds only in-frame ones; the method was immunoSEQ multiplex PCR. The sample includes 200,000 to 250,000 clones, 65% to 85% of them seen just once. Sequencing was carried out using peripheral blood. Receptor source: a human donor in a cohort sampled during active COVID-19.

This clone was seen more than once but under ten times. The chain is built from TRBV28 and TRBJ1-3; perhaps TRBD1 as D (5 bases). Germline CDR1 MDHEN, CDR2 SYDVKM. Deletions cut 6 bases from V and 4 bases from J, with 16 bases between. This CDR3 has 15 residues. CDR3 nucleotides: TGTGCCAGCAGCCACGGACACCTAAGGGGAAACACCATATATTTT. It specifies CASSHGHLRGNTIYF.

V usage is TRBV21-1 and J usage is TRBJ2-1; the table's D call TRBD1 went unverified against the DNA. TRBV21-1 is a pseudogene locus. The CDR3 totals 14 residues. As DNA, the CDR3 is TGTGCCAGCATGGGGCGTGGGGCCAACAATGAGCAGTTCTTC. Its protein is CASMGRGANNEQFF.

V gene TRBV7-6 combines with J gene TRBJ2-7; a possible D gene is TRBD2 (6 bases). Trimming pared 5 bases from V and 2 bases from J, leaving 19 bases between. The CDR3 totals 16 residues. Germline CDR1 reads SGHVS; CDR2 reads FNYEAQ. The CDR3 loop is CASSPASSAGTYEQYF. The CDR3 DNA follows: TGTGCCAGCAGCCCAGCGTCATCAGCGGGCACCTACGAGCAGTACTTC. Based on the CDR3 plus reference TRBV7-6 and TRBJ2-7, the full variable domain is GAGVSQSPRYKVTKRGQDVALRCDPISGHVSLYWYRQALGQGPEFLTYFNYEAQQDKSGLPNDRFSAERPEGSISTLTIQRTEQRDSAMYRCASSPASSAGTYEQYFGPGTRLTVT.

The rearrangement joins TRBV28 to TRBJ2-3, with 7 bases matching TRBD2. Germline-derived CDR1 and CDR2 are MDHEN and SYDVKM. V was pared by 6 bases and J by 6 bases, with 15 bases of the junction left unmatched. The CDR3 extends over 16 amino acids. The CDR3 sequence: CASSSFRRDSGDTQYF. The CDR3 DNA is TGTGCCAGCAGCTCTTTCCGGCGTGATAGCGGGGATACGCAGTATTTT.

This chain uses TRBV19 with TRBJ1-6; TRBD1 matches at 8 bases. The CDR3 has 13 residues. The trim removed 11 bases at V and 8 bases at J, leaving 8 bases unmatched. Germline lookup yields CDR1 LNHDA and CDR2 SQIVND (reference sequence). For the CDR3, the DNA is TGTGCCTCCGCGGACAGGGTAGATTCACCCCTCCACTTT. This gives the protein CASADRVDSPLHF.

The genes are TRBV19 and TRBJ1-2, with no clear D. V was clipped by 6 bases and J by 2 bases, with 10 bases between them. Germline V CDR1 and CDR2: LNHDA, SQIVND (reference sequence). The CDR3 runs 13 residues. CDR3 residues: CASRIPGNYGYTF. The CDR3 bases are TGTGCCAGTAGAATCCCCGGGAACTATGGCTACACCTTC.

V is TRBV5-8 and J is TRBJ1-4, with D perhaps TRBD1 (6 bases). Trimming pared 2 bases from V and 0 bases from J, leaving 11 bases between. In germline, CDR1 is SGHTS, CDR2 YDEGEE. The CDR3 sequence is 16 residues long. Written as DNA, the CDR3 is TGTGCCAGCAGCTTTAGACAGGCCGCAACTAATGAAAAACTGTTTTTT. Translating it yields CASSFRQAATNEKLFF.

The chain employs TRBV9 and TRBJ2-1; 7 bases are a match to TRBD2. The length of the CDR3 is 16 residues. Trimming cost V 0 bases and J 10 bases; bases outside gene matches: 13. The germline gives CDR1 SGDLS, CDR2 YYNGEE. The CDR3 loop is CASSVGLAISIGEQFF. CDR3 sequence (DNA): TGTGCCAGCAGCGTAGGACTAGCAATTTCGATCGGCGAGCAGTTCTTC.

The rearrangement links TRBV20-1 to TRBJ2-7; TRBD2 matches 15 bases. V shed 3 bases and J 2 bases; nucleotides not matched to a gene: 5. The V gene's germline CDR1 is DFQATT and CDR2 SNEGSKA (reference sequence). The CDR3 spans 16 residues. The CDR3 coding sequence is TGCAGTGCTAGTGGACTAGCGGGAGGGCCTACCTACGAGCAGTACTTC. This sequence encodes CSASGLAGGPTYEQYF.

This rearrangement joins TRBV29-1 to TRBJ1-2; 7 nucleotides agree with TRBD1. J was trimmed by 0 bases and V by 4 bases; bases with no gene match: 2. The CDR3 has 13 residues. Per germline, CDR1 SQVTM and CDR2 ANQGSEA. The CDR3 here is CSVGQGTNYGYTF. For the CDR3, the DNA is TGCAGCGTTGGACAGGGCACTAACTATGGCTACACCTTC. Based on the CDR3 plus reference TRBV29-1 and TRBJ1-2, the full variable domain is SAVISQKPSRDICQRGTSLTIQCQVDSQVTMMFWYRQQPGQSLTLIATANQGSEATYESGFVIDKFPISRPNLTFSTLTVSNMSPEDSSIYLCSVGQGTNYGYTFGSGTRLTVV.

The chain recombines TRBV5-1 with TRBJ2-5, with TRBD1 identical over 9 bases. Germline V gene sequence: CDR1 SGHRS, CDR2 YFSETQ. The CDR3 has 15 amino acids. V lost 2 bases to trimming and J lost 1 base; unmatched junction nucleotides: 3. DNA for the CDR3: TGCGCCAGCAGCTTTTACAGGGGGCGCCAAGAGACCCAGTACTTC. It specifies CASSFYRGRQETQYF.

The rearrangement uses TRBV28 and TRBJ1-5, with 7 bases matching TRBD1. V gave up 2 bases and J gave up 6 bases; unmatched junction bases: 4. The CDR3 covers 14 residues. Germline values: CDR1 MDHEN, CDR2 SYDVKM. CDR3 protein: CASSLEGAVQPQHF. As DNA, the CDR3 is TGTGCCAGCAGTTTAGAGGGGGCGGTTCAGCCCCAGCATTTT.

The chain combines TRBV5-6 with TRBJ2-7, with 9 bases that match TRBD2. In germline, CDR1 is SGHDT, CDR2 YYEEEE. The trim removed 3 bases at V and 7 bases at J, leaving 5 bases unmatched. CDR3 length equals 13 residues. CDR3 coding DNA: TGTGCCAGCAGCTCGGCGGGGGGGAGTGAGCAGTACTTC. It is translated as CASSSAGGSEQYF.

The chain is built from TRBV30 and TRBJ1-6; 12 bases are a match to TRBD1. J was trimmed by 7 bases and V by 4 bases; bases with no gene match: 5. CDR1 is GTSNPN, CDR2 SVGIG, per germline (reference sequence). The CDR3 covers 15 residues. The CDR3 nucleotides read TGTGCCTGGAACTGGGACAGGGGGCGGAATTCACCCCTCCACTTT. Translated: CAWNWDRGRNSPLHF.

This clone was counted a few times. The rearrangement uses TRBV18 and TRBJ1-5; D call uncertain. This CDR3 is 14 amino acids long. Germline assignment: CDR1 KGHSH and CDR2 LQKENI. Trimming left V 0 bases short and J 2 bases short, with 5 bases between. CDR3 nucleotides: TGTGCCAGCTCACCACCGCAGGGCAATCAGCCCCAGCATTTT. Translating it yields CASSPPQGNQPQHF.

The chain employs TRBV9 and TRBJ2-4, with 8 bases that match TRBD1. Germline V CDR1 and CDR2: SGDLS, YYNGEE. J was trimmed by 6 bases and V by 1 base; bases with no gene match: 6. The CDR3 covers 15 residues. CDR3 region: CASSVHPDRANIQYF. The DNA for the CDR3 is TGTGCCAGCAGCGTACATCCGGACAGGGCAAACATTCAGTACTTC.

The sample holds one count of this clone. The DNA for the CDR3 is TGTGCCAGCAGCTTAGGTGTTGGGACAGGTCTGTCTGACAATCAGCCCCAGCATTTT. This encodes CASSLGVGTGLSDNQPQHF. The chain has TRBV7-4 and TRBJ1-5; TRBD1 matches 8 bases. Germline V gene sequence: CDR1 SGHVT, CDR2 SQSDAQ. The ends lost 1 base at V and 3 bases at J; junction bases unmatched: 14. The CDR3 runs 19 residues.

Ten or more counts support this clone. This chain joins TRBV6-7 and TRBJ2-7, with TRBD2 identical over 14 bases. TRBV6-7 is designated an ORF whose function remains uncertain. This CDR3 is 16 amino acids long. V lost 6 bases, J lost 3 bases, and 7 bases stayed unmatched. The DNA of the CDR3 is TGTGCCAGCAGCGCTAAAGGACTAGCGGGAGGCTACGAGCAGTACTTC. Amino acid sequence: CASSAKGLAGGYEQYF.

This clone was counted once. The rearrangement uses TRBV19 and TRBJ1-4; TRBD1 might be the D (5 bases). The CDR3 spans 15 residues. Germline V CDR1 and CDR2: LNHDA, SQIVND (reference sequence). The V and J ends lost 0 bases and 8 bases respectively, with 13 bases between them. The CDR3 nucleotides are TGTGCCAGTAGTATAGAAGGGACTCGACCAGAAAAACTGTTTTTT. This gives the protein CASSIEGTRPEKLFF.

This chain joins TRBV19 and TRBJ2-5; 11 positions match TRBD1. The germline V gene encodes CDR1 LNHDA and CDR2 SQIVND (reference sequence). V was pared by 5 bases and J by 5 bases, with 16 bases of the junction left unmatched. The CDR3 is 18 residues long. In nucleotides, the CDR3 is TGTGCCAGTAGTCCCCTGCCGGGACAGGGGGGAATGGGGGAGACCCAGTACTTC. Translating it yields CASSPLPGQGGMGETQYF.

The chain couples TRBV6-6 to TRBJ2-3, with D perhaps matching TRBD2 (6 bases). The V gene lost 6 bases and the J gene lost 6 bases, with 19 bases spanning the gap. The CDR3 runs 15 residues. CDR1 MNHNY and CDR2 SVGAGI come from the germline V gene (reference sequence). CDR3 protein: CASSPTGSRGDTQYF. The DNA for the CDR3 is TGTGCCAGCAGCCCGACGGGTAGTCGGGGGGATACGCAGTATTTT.